This T cell receptor (beta chain) came from a study of blood T cell repertoires in COVID-19. Looking at the study overall: Acute-phase and convalescent COVID-19 samples originated in the United States, Italy and Spain. The cDNA or gDNA used as material had been derived from T cells, B-cell-depleted T cells, or PBMCs.

Source study methods: Cell counts per sample came from amplifying reference gene primers. Some clones are missing from TCRdb's copy, which holds only in-frame ones; the method was immunoSEQ multiplex PCR. V and J calls and clone size are those listed in that table; D and trimming were worked out from the DNA. The table includes about 160,000 clones, over 70% detected once. The V and J ends lost 4 bases and 3 bases, in that order; junction bases with no gene match: 8. This CDR3 region has 15 residues. Germline V gene sequence: CDR1 SGHRS, CDR2 YFSETQ. Sequencing was done on a sample of peripheral blood. The clonotype comes from a woman aged 55-69 years with acute or convalescent COVID-19. The chain combines TRBV5-1 with TRBJ1-1; 8 nucleotides match TRBD1. CDR3: CASSVDRGLHTEAFF. CDR3 bases: TGCGCCAGCAGCGTAGACAGGGGTTTGCACACTGAAGCTTTCTTT.